The rows below give T cell receptor beta chains drawn from one sample of a study of blood T cells in healthy people across ages. MiXCR, run by TCRdb on the 5' RACE reads, gives a single entry per CDR3 protein. This table holds roughly 1.4 million distinct CDR3 sequences, approximately 59% found once. The sample was blood. The receptors originated from a young man in good health. Both conserved end residues are part of each CDR3.

v_call cdr3_aa
TRBV28 CASSSPLREQYF
TRBV6-5 CASSYTAGLKGSTDTQYF
TRBV7-6 CASSLERESIEQYF
TRBV9 CASSVVSAGSGYTF
TRBV20-1 CSARGVGQVETQYF
TRBV5-6 CASSTGTGDGETQYF
TRBV11-2 CASSSQTRQPQHF
TRBV6-1 CASRGRARDRRYPGLEQYF
TRBV21-1 CASSKENRGGPKTQYF
TRBV29-1 CSVVDESDYQQFF
TRBV27 CASRQTSGGYYEQYF
TRBV20-1 CSQRRNEKLFF
TRBV20-1 CSARGVPGQGREQYF
TRBV6-5 CASSSFSGTQYF
TRBV28 CASSVVAKNIQYF
TRBV4-1 CASSHGTTAYEQYF
TRBV7-2 CASSLAGAAGELFF
TRBV7-9 CASGLAGQEAFF
TRBV20-1 CSATDGQGAGTSSYNEQYF
TRBV4-3 CASSLNPGIQETQYF
TRBV20-1 CSAPEGVTEAFF
TRBV2 CASSVRDKKSYNEQFF
TRBV12-5 CASVSGDRGGNEQFF
TRBV3-1 CASSQETDTQYF
TRBV12-3/TRBV12-4 CASRAVHGYTF
TRBV28 CASSLIRQGPHSPLHF
TRBV20-1 CSATSSDSLLSMGQYF
TRBV10-2 CASTEGTGSFQPQHF
TRBV29-1 CSVALNGADTQYF
TRBV5-1 CASSLDPGNEQFF
TRBV7-9 CASSSAGTGTDYEQYF
TRBV20-1 CSARDPGGASYEQYF
TRBV27 CASSSWRGGNEQFF
TRBV7-8 CASTLRGQGARGYTF
TRBV10-3 CAIESGDEQFF
TRBV29-1 CSGVPTQYF
TRBV20-1 CSARRLAGVEQYF
TRBV4-1 CASSRAQLAGATYEQYF
TRBV4-2 CASSQTGDTEVFF
TRBV12-3/TRBV12-4 CASSFQQVDSNQPQHF
TRBV7-2 CASSLVSGGSTDTQYF
TRBV4-2 CASSQAIRPGEKLFF
TRBV4-2 CASSQDEVSGTDTQYF
TRBV7-2 CASSPNTGHSEQFF
TRBV11-2 CASSLVFDGEQFF